Below, one T cell receptor beta chain is given with its context. Its antigen is as yet unknown. This sample was taken from a study of cytomegalovirus exposure and HLA in healthy donors. The study's findings and limits: Presence/absence analyses took donor sequencing depth as roughly uniform. CMV antigen specificity was confirmed in vitro for a few CMV-associated chains.

The primer mix had 60 Vbeta and 13 Jbeta primers. TCRdb's copy holds only in-frame clones and misses some; the assay was immunoSEQ multiplex PCR. Recorded for this sample: about 87,000 clones. V lost 5 bases to trimming and J lost 4 bases, with 18 bases between them. The germline gives CDR1 SGHTA, CDR2 FQGNSA. CDR3 length equals 16 residues. The chain links TRBV7-2 to TRBJ2-1, with a tentative D call TRBD1 (6 bases). The TCR comes from a man aged 50 to 60 in good health and CMV-seropositive. The source material was PBMCs. This CDR3 reads CASSPFSGTSYNEQFF. The CDR3 nucleotides read TGTGCCAGCAGCCCGTTTTCCGGGACATCGTACAATGAGCAGTTCTTC.